One sample yielded the 20 T cell receptor beta chains listed below, sequenced in a study of blood T cell repertoires in COVID-19 (dated by TCRdb to 2020 to 2022). The method behind the library was the immunoSEQ multiplex PCR assay. TCRdb provides this immuneACCESS table in a form limited to in-frame rearrangements. Some clones are lacking; in checked studies, under half of them reflect an unresolved V gene, and why the rest are absent is not known. Counted in this sample were 260,000 or so clones; about four fifths of them appeared once. The ten most abundant clones make up 3% to 4.5% of the sample. The sequencing input was PBMCs or T cells enriched from blood (not recorded which). These receptor sequences come from a middle-aged woman who had been exposed to COVID-19.

This clone has more than one count but fewer than ten. The rearrangement joins TRBV5-1 to TRBJ2-5, with 12 bases identical to TRBD2. J was trimmed by 5 bases and V by 3 bases; bases with no gene match: 5. The CDR3 loop spans 15 amino acids. Germline CDR1 SGHRS, CDR2 YFSETQ. CDR3 nucleotides: TGCGCCAGCAGCTCGCCTGGGACTAGCGGGGAGACCCAGTACTTC. Its protein product is CASSSPGTSGETQYF.

The rearrangement joins TRBV9 to TRBJ2-1; D ambiguous. The CDR3 is made up of 13 amino acids. CDR1 SGDLS and CDR2 YYNGEE come from the germline V gene. V dropped 4 bases and J dropped 7 bases, with 12 bases sitting between them. CDR3 sequence: CASSSRTWNEQFF. The CDR3 bases are TGTGCCAGCAGCTCCCGAACTTGGAATGAGCAGTTCTTC.

The rearrangement joins TRBV7-6 to TRBJ2-7; maybe TRBD2 (5 bases). Germline values: CDR1 SGHVS, CDR2 FNYEAQ. The CDR3 contains 16 residues. Deletions cut 5 bases from V and 0 bases from J, with 17 bases between. CDR3 protein: CASSPEGEGGSYEQYF. CDR3 coding DNA: TGTGCCAGCAGCCCCGAGGGTGAAGGAGGCTCCTACGAGCAGTACTTC.

The chain is built from TRBV11-1 and TRBJ2-5; D is possibly TRBD2 (6 bases). Trimming removed 0 bases at V and 5 bases at J, with 10 bases between. The germline V gene encodes CDR1 SGHAT and CDR2 FQDESV (reference sequence). This CDR3 comprises 14 residues. The CDR3 here is CASSLARLGETQYF. Here the CDR3 DNA reads TGTGCCAGCAGCTTAGCGCGACTAGGGGAGACCCAGTACTTC.

This clone was detected a few times. The sample carries other DNA sequences with the same CDR3. The V gene is TRBV4-2, the J gene TRBJ1-2, with no clear D. Looked up from germline, CDR1 is LGHNA and CDR2 is YNFKEQ. Between the trimmed V and J ends, which lost 1 base and 5 bases, there was a span of 11 bases. The CDR3 totals 14 residues. In DNA, the CDR3 is TGTGCCAGCAGCCAAGGAGGTGGGGAGTATGGCTACACCTTC. Its protein is CASSQGGGEYGYTF.

This clone has just a few counts. J is TRBJ2-5 and V is TRBV11-2; D gene ambiguous. This CDR3 contains 15 residues. From germline, CDR1 is SGHAT and CDR2 FQNNGV. The V gene lost 5 bases and the J gene lost 5 bases, with 18 bases spanning the gap. CDR3 nucleotides: TGTGCCAGCAGCCGAAGTGGCACCCTCCAGGAGACCCAGTACTTC. Translated: CASSRSGTLQETQYF.

V usage is TRBV9 and J usage is TRBJ1-6, with TRBD1 matching over 7 bases. CDR1 and CDR2 (germline): SGDLS, YYNGEE. The junction had 2 bases not matched to a gene; V was cut back by 4 bases and J by 7 bases. The CDR3 runs 13 residues. The CDR3 here is CASSPRGNSPLHF. The CDR3 DNA reads as TGTGCCAGCAGCCCCAGGGGGAATTCACCCCTCCACTTT. The variable domain in full, completed from reference TRBV9 and TRBJ1-6, reads DSGVTQTPKHLITATGQRVTLRCSPRSGDLSVYWYQQSLDQGLQFLIQYYNGEERAKGNILERFSAQQFPDLHSELNLSSLELGDSALYFCASSPRGNSPLHFGNGTRLTVT.

This clone has more than one count but fewer than ten. The chain is built from TRBV2 and TRBJ1-6, with 9 bases matching TRBD1. This CDR3 is 18 amino acids long. Germline CDR1 and CDR2: SNHLY and FYNNEI. Trimming at V came to 6 bases and at J to 0 bases, leaving 9 bases not matched to a gene. In DNA form, the CDR3 reads TGTGCCAGCAGGGGACAGGGAAAGGGAAGCTCCTATAATTCACCCCTCCACTTT. Translation: CASRGQGKGSSYNSPLHF.

The DNA of the CDR3 is TGCGCCAGCAGCCTGGACACGTCCTCTGGAAACACCATATATTTT. It is translated as CASSLDTSSGNTIYF. The chain combines TRBV5-1 with TRBJ1-3, with a tentative D call TRBD1 (5 bases). The germline V and J ends were trimmed by 4 bases and 0 bases, with 11 bases remaining between them. Germline CDR1 is SGHRS and CDR2 is YFSETQ. This CDR3 comprises 15 residues.

V and J are TRBV11-3 and TRBJ2-1, with 9 bases fitting TRBD2. The CDR3 runs 15 residues. V was clipped by 1 base and J by 4 bases; unmatched bases: 2. Germline values: CDR1 SGHNT, CDR2 YENEEA. CDR3 sequence reads: CASSLASGVYNEQFF. As DNA, the CDR3 is TGTGCCAGCAGCTTAGCTAGCGGGGTTTACAATGAGCAGTTCTTC.

The table lists this clone with a count of one. This chain joins TRBV3-1 (or the pseudogene TRBV3-2) and TRBJ1-2; perhaps TRBD1 as D (5 bases). The CDR3 runs 15 residues. CDR1 LGHDT and CDR2 YNNKEL come from the germline V gene (reference sequence). V lost 8 bases and J 4 bases, leaving 20 bases between the germline ends. The CDR3 sequence is CASSHLSTEGYGYTF. The DNA for the CDR3 is TGTGCCAGCTCTCACCTATCGACAGAAGGCTATGGCTACACCTTC.

The CDR3 DNA is TGTGCCAGCAGCATCGGGACTAGCGGGGGGGAAGAGACCCAGTACTTC. Its protein product is CASSIGTSGGEETQYF. The V and J genes are TRBV5-8 and TRBJ2-5; 16 nucleotides line up with TRBD2. The junction had 3 bases not matched to a gene; V was cut back by 4 bases and J by 3 bases. Germline-derived CDR1 and CDR2 are SGHTS and YDEGEE. The CDR3 spans 16 residues.

The chain links TRBV11-3 to TRBJ2-7; perhaps TRBD1 as D (5 bases). Trimming left V 0 bases short and J 6 bases short, with 6 bases between. In germline, CDR1 is SGHNT, CDR2 YENEEA. The CDR3 totals 12 residues. The CDR3 nucleotides are TGTGCCAGCAGCTTAGAGGGGCGCGAGCAGTACTTC. This sequence encodes CASSLEGREQYF. Supplemented by reference TRBV11-3 and TRBJ2-7, the full variable domain reads EAGVVQSPRYKIIEKKQPVAFWCNPISGHNTLYWYLQNLGQGPELLIRYENEEAVDDSQLPKDRFSAERLKGVDSTLKIQPAELGDSAVYLCASSLEGREQYFGPGTRLTVT.

V usage is TRBV6-5 and J usage is TRBJ2-1; the D gene is possibly TRBD2 (7 bases). The germline V and J ends were trimmed by 8 bases and 2 bases, with 16 bases remaining between them. CDR3 length: 15 amino acids. Germline V gene data show CDR1 as MNHEY and CDR2 as SVGAGI. The CDR3 nucleotides are TGTGCCAGCCGACGAGGGGGGGAGGCCTACAATGAGCAGTTCTTC. Protein: CASRRGGEAYNEQFF.

The chain has TRBV7-3 and TRBJ2-3; TRBD2 might be the D (5 bases). Germline loops: CDR1 SGHTA, CDR2 FQGTGA. V was clipped by 2 bases and J by 3 bases, with 12 bases between them. This CDR3 comprises 15 residues. CDR3 coding DNA: TGTGCCAGCAGCTTATTCCCGGACTTTACAGATACGCAGTATTTT. Translating gives CASSLFPDFTDTQYF.

The rearrangement joins TRBV7-2 to TRBJ2-5; tentatively, D is TRBD2 (5 bases). Germline CDR1 reads SGHTA; CDR2 reads FQGNSA. This CDR3 comprises 14 residues. V dropped 2 bases and J dropped 5 bases, with 12 bases sitting between them. In DNA form, the CDR3 reads TGTGCCAGCAGCTTACAGGCGGGCTGGGAGACCCAGTACTTC. Translation gives CASSLQAGWETQYF. The full variable domain, completed using reference TRBV7-2 and TRBJ2-5, is GAGVSQSPSNKVTEKGKDVELRCDPISGHTALYWYRQSLGQGLEFLIYFQGNSAPDKSGLPSDRFSAERTGGSVSTLTIQRTQQEDSAVYLCASSLQAGWETQYFGPGTRLLVL.

The CDR3 here is CASSSRLGTLYGYTF. The CDR3 DNA reads as TGTGCCAGCAGCTCCCGATTGGGGACATTGTATGGCTACACCTTC. The V gene is TRBV9, the J gene TRBJ1-2, with D possibly TRBD1 on 6 matching bases. The ends were cut back, 4 bases at V and 5 bases at J, with 18 bases in the middle. Germline V CDR1 and CDR2: SGDLS, YYNGEE. There are 15 residues in the CDR3.

The genes are TRBV10-3 and TRBJ1-6; 7 bases match TRBD1. The CDR3 loop spans 15 amino acids. Germline CDR1 ENHRY, CDR2 SYGVKD. The V and J ends lost 0 bases and 4 bases, in that order; junction bases with no gene match: 0. CDR3 bases: TGTGCCATCAGTGAGTCGGGACAGTATAATTCACCCCTCCACTTT. This translates into CAISESGQYNSPLHF.

Only a few counts were recorded for this clone. J is TRBJ2-3 and V is TRBV27, with 9 bases fitting TRBD2. The CDR3 is 17 amino acids. Losses at the gene ends were 1 base for V and 4 bases for J; bases not matched to a gene: 9. Germline V CDR1 and CDR2: MNHEY, SMNVEV (reference sequence). The CDR3 region has the DNA TGTGCCAGCAGTTTATTGTGGCGGGGGGGCATCTCAGATACGCAGTATTTT. Protein sequence: CASSLLWRGGISDTQYF.

This chain links TRBV3-1 (or the pseudogene TRBV3-2) with TRBJ1-2, with 7 nucleotides matching TRBD1. V gave up 8 bases and J gave up 2 bases; unmatched junction bases: 8. CDR1 LGHDT and CDR2 YNNKEL come from the germline V gene (reference sequence). CDR3 length: 14 amino acids. CDR3 bases: TGTGCCAGCGGCTTTACAGGGGCGAACTATGGCTACACCTTC. Translation: CASGFTGANYGYTF.